This T cell receptor beta chain stems from a study of cytomegalovirus exposure and HLA in healthy donors (dated by TCRdb to between 2016 and 2019). Background for the entire study: An earlier analysis of 587 of the donors reported 250 to 350 Gb of sequence data and around 120 million unique TCR beta sequences obtained from roughly 170 million T cells. To decide whether each TCR beta V gene segment behaved as functional or pseudogenic, an earlier analysis of nearly 600 of the donors relied on high-throughput TCR beta sequencing. Five DR-DQ haplotypes were treated as single units for association and clustering because of strong linkage in the cohort. To predict cytomegalovirus infection status, the study brought together high-throughput TCR immunosequencing, statistical association of individual TCRs with disease status, and machine learning. The number of typed donors differed by locus: roughly 629-630 for A, B, C, DRB1 and DQB1; 522 for DQA1; some 590 for DPA1; and around 470 for DPB1. Both class I and class II loci were covered by HLA typing, at four-digit resolution. Every discovery cohort repertoire had been produced on one sequencing platform. Of the roughly 410 genotyped donors, 65% to 90% were placed in the genetic ancestry cluster associated with self-reported Caucasian donors. A later genetic analysis used genome-wide SNP genotypes for about three fifths of the 666 donors, treating that subset as a discovery cohort. A later analysis re-examined previously published TCR beta repertoires from about 700 donors and added high-resolution HLA genotyping to investigate patterns of TCR occurrence. Rather than using new phenotypic data, the later analysis identified candidate immune exposures from TCR beta sequences and from how often those sequences occurred across donors. Among over 350 genotyped donors of the cohort, an average of about 240,000 unique TCR beta nucleotide sequences were sequenced per donor, roughly 18% of them non-productive. The T cell repertoires of under 700 subjects were profiled by immunosequencing and related to cytomegalovirus serostatus. A separate validation cohort of roughly 110 different subjects was used in addition to the roughly 720-subject first cohort. Donor age, sex, ethnicity and CMV serostatus were compiled together with the repertoire data. The aim of the study was to test whether cataloging public T cell receptors could identify signatures of past pathogen exposure. Approximately 330 gigabases of sequencing data and roughly 80 million unique TCR sequences made up an early release that covered roughly 670 HLA-typed donors. On the study overall, not on this receptor specifically: Most TCR sequences were observed very rarely across donors, whereas some public TCRs were present in many individuals. In a later analysis, about 17,000 TCR beta sequences were associated with specific HLA alleles at a false discovery rate of 0.05. Cytomegalovirus status was reported to be diagnosed by the classifier with high specificity and sensitivity in both the original and validation cohorts. Most CMV-associated TCR beta chains appeared to be HLA-restricted in a later analysis, and the HLA associations seemed to be driven largely by CMV exposure. HLA typing was unavailable for some donors at each locus, so association tests used only the typed subset. A later analysis reported that several top co-occurrence clusters appeared linked to parvovirus B19, influenza, CMV and Epstein-Barr virus. The earlier analysis of 587 of the donors excluded 15 to 20 rarely observed V segments, including chromosome 9 orphons, because counts were too low. An association between a missense DCLRE1C variant and V-gene and J-gene trimming of TCR beta chains was found in a later genetic analysis and replicated in an independent cohort. In vitro tests confirmed that three of the cytomegalovirus-associated TCR beta chains recognize cytomegalovirus antigens. For the cohort, immune exposure information was limited to CMV serostatus. When HLA alleles, especially DR and DQ, strongly co-occurred, attributing TCR associations to individual alleles was difficult. In a later genetic analysis, fewer N-insertions in productive TCRs were reported among donors in an Asian-associated ancestry cluster than the roughly 700-donor mean. The authors suggested that the approach could potentially be generalized to other disease states and immunological phenotypes. Compared with equally common non-associated chains, HLA-associated TCR beta chains in a later analysis were more clonally expanded and had lower generation probabilities. A cluster of highly shared sequence variants was judged likely to represent a technical artifact of the sequencing pipeline. Some IMGT-functional V segments, including TRBV6-2 and TRBV6-3, could not be distinguished by the 87-base-pair reads and were therefore excluded. The study gave a list of 150 to 200 TCR beta chains associated with cytomegalovirus. In an earlier analysis of 587 of the donors, most TCR beta V segments were observed in productive rearrangements about 90% or about 30% of the time, broadly matching IMGT annotations. Linkage disequilibrium might explain the correlated functional status among segregating V segments, but an unknown experimental factor could not be excluded. According to a later analysis, TCR association rates differed among HLA loci, with DRB1 alleles showing the most associated TCRs and HLA-C alleles showing the fewest. Sequencing depth was assumed to be roughly uniform across donors in the presence/absence analyses, though that assumption may not hold. Only TCR beta chains were sequenced in this cohort, and the absence of alpha or paired-chain data limited detectable features. A further reported finding was that TCR beta sequences accurately predicted the HLA-A and HLA-B alleles for most subjects in the first cohort.

The cohort consisted of more than 650 healthy bone marrow donors. At the time of sampling, all cohort members were nominally healthy, though unrecorded immune exposures were likely present. The donor tested CMV seronegative and was one of the 352 seronegative cohort members. A peripheral blood sample was collected from each donor, and TCR beta sequencing was performed on peripheral blood mononuclear cells. Genomic DNA extraction from the blood cell samples was performed with the Qiagen DNeasy Blood Extraction Kit. Based on the germline V gene, the CDR1 and CDR2 sequences are SGHTA and FQGNSA. V is cut by 2 bases and J by 4 bases, and the space between the germline ends is 14 bases. The CDR3 sequence holds 15 residues, the cysteine and phenylalanine included. The kept DNA is CDR3 alone, 45 bases in frame from the first base. The library came from the immunoSEQ multiplex PCR assay. The multiplex PCR relied on a mix of 60 forward primers for TCR Vbeta segments and 13 reverse primers for TCR Jbeta segments. The CDR3 region of rearranged TCR beta genes was amplified from genomic DNA with a multiplex PCR assay. The Illumina HiSeq System was used to sequence the amplified TCR beta libraries as 87-base-pair reads. Per the authors' processing: Across the 700 or so repertoires, a later analysis counted tens of millions of unique TCR beta chains, 9.5 million to 12 million of which were shared by at least two donors. Raw reads were error-corrected and collapsed into unique sequences with a nearest-neighbor algorithm that merged closely related sequences to remove PCR and sequencing errors. To assign V, D and J gene segments, CDR3 sequences were aligned to IMGT reference sequences. For a sequence to be retained, a match of at least six nucleotides to both a V gene segment and a J gene segment was required. A rearrangement counted as productive if the CDR3 had no stop codons and remained in frame with V and J, and every other rearrangement counted as non-productive. CDR3 was defined according to IMGT convention as the region running from the second conserved V-encoded cysteine to the conserved J-encoded phenylalanine. In an earlier analysis of approximately 590 of the donors, sequences lacking an unambiguous match to a single V gene segment were excluded. An earlier analysis of approximately 590 of the donors classified V segments as functional when productive rearrangements were above 56.7% and as segregating when the standard deviation between donors was above 5%. To diagnose cytomegalovirus status from the catalog of TCR beta chain sequences, a statistical classification framework was built. In a later analysis, V and J genes were assigned by comparing TCR nucleotide sequences against IMGT/GENE-DB human TR gene sequences. The TCRdist pipeline was used in a later analysis to assign CDR3 sequences and most-parsimonious VDJ recombination scenarios. In a later analysis, every TCR beta chain was defined by the combination of its CDR3 amino acid sequence and its V-gene family, and reads without a unique V-gene family were dropped. In a later analysis, nearly 600 highly shared, low-generation-probability nucleotide sequences were removed to address suspected cross-contamination and a sequencing artifact. In a later analysis, a clonal expansion index was calculated for each public chain from normalized within-repertoire ranks of inferred template counts. A later analysis computed generation probabilities with a VDJ recombination model fitted to out-of-frame rearrangements, and checked the results against IGoR. A later analysis scored TCR-TCR, TCR-HLA and TCR-CMV co-occurrence with hypergeometric tests, applying a repertoire-size bias correction to TCR pairs. False discovery rates were estimated in a later analysis by permuting HLA or CMV assignments 20 times. In a later analysis, co-occurring TCRs were grouped with DBSCAN, and TCRdist sequence similarity was added when clustering was performed within HLA-allele-positive subsets. Co-occurrence clustering excluded repertoires with fewer than 30,000 or more than 120,000 public chains, plus five with anomalous nucleotide sharing. Entries here come from immuneACCESS through TCRdb and include only in-frame sequences with V and J called. Some clones fail to appear in such tables; in the studies checked, an unresolved V gene covers under half of the shortfall, and the cause of the remainder is unknown. D and trimming were read from the DNA, whereas the V and J calls and clone size are those reported in that table. Within this sample are around 200,000 clones, with around 83% of them counted one time only. About 1.6% of the sample goes to the ten largest clones.

A remark on this clone: What antigen it recognizes has not been identified. There are no base qualities to consult, and no much larger clone falls within one base.

The chain employs TRBV7-2 and TRBJ1-2; the D gene cannot be resolved reliably. Source material: PBMCs. The source of this sequence is a man in his forties or fifties in good health and CMV-seronegative. The base sequence is TGTGCCAGCAGCTTAACCCCACCAGGCCGCTATGGCTACACCTTC. Translation gives CASSLTPPGRYGYTF.